What follows describes a single TCR beta chain. The clone's antigen remains unknown. No base-level quality is on record; no much larger clone is a single base apart. To prepare the library, the immunoSEQ multiplex PCR assay was applied. For the multiplex PCR, a mixture combining 60 forward primers for TCR Vbeta segments and 13 reverse primers for TCR Jbeta segments was used. The CDR3 region of rearranged TCR beta genes was amplified from genomic DNA by a multiplex PCR assay. Amplified TCR beta libraries were sequenced as 87-base-pair reads on the Illumina HiSeq System. As for how the authors treated the data: Across the roughly 640 repertoires, a later analysis counted roughly 84 million unique TCR beta chains, around 11 million of which were shared by at least two donors. To remove PCR and sequencing errors, raw reads were error-corrected and collapsed into unique sequences using a nearest-neighbor algorithm that merged closely related sequences. Alignment of CDR3 sequences to IMGT reference sequences was used to assign V, D and J gene segments. For a sequence to be retained, a match of at least six nucleotides was required to both a V gene segment and a J gene segment. A rearrangement counted as productive if the CDR3 had no stop codons and remained in frame with V and J, and every other rearrangement counted as non-productive. CDR3 was defined by IMGT convention, running from the second conserved V-encoded cysteine to the conserved J-encoded phenylalanine. The earlier analysis of approximately 500 of the donors excluded sequences that lacked an unambiguous match to a single V gene segment. An earlier analysis of several hundred of the donors classified V segments as functional when productive rearrangements were above 56.7% and as segregating when the standard deviation between donors was above 5%. A statistical classification framework was built for diagnosing cytomegalovirus status from the catalog of TCR beta chain sequences. In a later analysis, V and J genes were assigned by comparing TCR nucleotide sequences against IMGT/GENE-DB human TR gene sequences. The TCRdist pipeline was used in a later analysis to assign CDR3 sequences and most-parsimonious VDJ recombination scenarios. In a later analysis, every TCR beta chain was defined by the combination of its CDR3 amino acid sequence and its V-gene family, and reads without a unique V-gene family were dropped. To address suspected cross-contamination and a sequencing artifact, a later analysis removed roughly 580 highly shared, low-generation-probability nucleotide sequences. For each public chain, a later analysis derived a clonal expansion index from normalized ranks of inferred template counts within each repertoire. A later analysis computed generation probabilities with a VDJ recombination model fitted to out-of-frame rearrangements, and checked the results against IGoR. A later analysis scored TCR-TCR, TCR-HLA and TCR-CMV co-occurrence with hypergeometric tests, applying a repertoire-size bias correction to TCR pairs. False discovery rates were estimated in a later analysis by permuting HLA or CMV assignments 20 times. In a later analysis, co-occurring TCRs were grouped with DBSCAN, and TCRdist sequence similarity was added when clustering was performed within HLA-allele-positive subsets. Co-occurrence clustering excluded repertoires with fewer than 30,000 or more than 120,000 public chains, plus five with anomalous nucleotide sharing. Drawn from immuneACCESS, this table holds only the in-frame rearrangements with V and J called that TCRdb kept. Clones are partly lost; checked studies trace under half to an unresolved V gene and leave the rest unexplained. That table gives V, J and clone size, and the DNA gave D and trimming. This sample lists 110,000 to 150,000 clones; over 60% were detected once. 1.7% of the sample rests with the top ten.

This sample was included in a study of cytomegalovirus exposure and HLA in healthy donors (dated by TCRdb to between 2016 and 2019). About the full investigation: An earlier analysis of several hundred of the donors reported approximately 300 Gb of sequence data and roughly 120 million unique TCR beta sequences obtained from around 190 million T cells. The study was designed to test whether signatures of past pathogen exposure could be identified by cataloging public T cell receptors. Besides the first cohort of about 730 subjects, a separate validation cohort made up of roughly 130 different subjects was used. A handful of DR-DQ haplotypes were handled as single units for association and clustering because linkage in the cohort was strong. In a later analysis, previously published TCR beta repertoires from 600 to 850 donors were re-analyzed and high-resolution HLA genotyping was added so that TCR occurrence patterns could be studied. On average, roughly 240,000 unique TCR beta nucleotide sequences were sequenced per donor among about 400 genotyped donors of the cohort, with 15% to 20% of those sequences being non-productive. The study combined high-throughput TCR immunosequencing, statistical association of individual TCRs with disease status, and machine learning to predict cytomegalovirus infection status. Of the approximately 400 genotyped donors, 81% fell in the genetic ancestry cluster associated with self-reported Caucasian donors. In a later genetic analysis, genome-wide SNP genotypes for about 60% of the 666 donors were used, and that subset was treated as a discovery cohort. Roughly 300 gigabases of sequencing data and around 85 million unique TCR sequences made up an early release that covered nearly 650 HLA-typed donors. Rather than using new phenotypic data, the later analysis identified candidate immune exposures from TCR beta sequences and from how often those sequences occurred across donors. Using immunosequencing, the study profiled T cell repertoires from about 650 subjects and related those repertoires to cytomegalovirus serostatus. All discovery cohort repertoires had been generated using a single sequencing platform. Alongside the repertoire data, information on donor age, sex, ethnicity and CMV serostatus was compiled. Typing coverage differed by locus: A, B, C, DRB1 and DQB1 were typed in about 620-630 donors, DQA1 in about 550, DPA1 in over 600, and DPB1 in 472. Class I and class II HLA loci were covered by the typing at four-digit resolution. An earlier analysis of some 500 of the donors applied high-throughput TCR beta sequencing to assess whether each TCR beta V gene segment acted as functional or pseudogenic. What the study reported, not specific to this receptor: Only TCR beta chains were sequenced in this cohort, and the absence of alpha or paired-chain data limited detectable features. V-gene and J-gene trimming of TCR beta chains was associated with a missense DCLRE1C variant in a later genetic analysis, and the association was replicated in an independent cohort. Correlated functional status among segregating V segments might reflect linkage disequilibrium, but an unknown experimental factor could not be ruled out. A total of around 150 TCR beta chains were listed by the study as associated with cytomegalovirus. According to a later analysis, parvovirus B19, influenza, CMV and Epstein-Barr virus appeared linked to several top co-occurrence clusters. An earlier analysis of around 600 of the donors showed that most TCR beta V segments appeared in productive rearrangements either about 90% or about 30% of the time, which broadly matched IMGT annotations. Presence/absence analyses assumed roughly uniform sequencing depth across donors, an assumption that may not hold. A further reported finding was that TCR beta sequences accurately predicted the HLA-A and HLA-B alleles for most subjects in the first cohort. A group of highly shared sequence variants was considered likely to be a technical artifact of the sequencing pipeline. According to a later analysis, TCR association rates differed among HLA loci, with DRB1 alleles showing the most associated TCRs and HLA-C alleles showing the fewest. The authors suggested that the approach could potentially be extended to other disease states and immunological phenotypes. Three of the identified cytomegalovirus-associated TCR beta chains were confirmed in vitro to be specific for cytomegalovirus antigens. When HLA alleles, especially DR and DQ, strongly co-occurred, TCR associations were difficult to assign to individual alleles. The earlier analysis of some 540 of the donors excluded some 16 rarely observed V segments, including chromosome 9 orphons, because counts were too low. The 87-base-pair reads could not distinguish some IMGT-functional V segments, including TRBV6-2 and TRBV6-3, so those segments were excluded. At a false discovery rate of 0.05, a later analysis linked 16,951 TCR beta sequences to specific HLA alleles. Most TCR sequences were observed very rarely across donors, whereas some public TCRs were present in many individuals. Because some donors lacked HLA typing at each locus, the association tests relied only on the typed subset. In a later genetic analysis, fewer N-insertions in productive TCRs were reported among donors in an Asian-associated ancestry cluster than the approximately 630-donor mean. A later analysis found that HLA-associated TCR beta chains were more clonally expanded and had lower generation probabilities than equally common non-associated chains. Immune exposure information for the cohort was limited to CMV serostatus. The classifier was reported to diagnose cytomegalovirus status with high specificity and sensitivity in both the original and validation cohorts. Most CMV-associated TCR beta chains appeared to be HLA-restricted in a later analysis, and the HLA associations seemed to be driven largely by CMV exposure.

The CDR3 contains 15 residues, cysteine and phenylalanine counted. The only DNA kept is the CDR3, 45 bases in frame from the first base. Germline trimming amounts to 6 bases on V and 7 bases on J, with 9 as the count of junction bases outside the gene matches. The cohort comprised 550 to 700 healthy bone marrow donors. Cohort members were all nominally healthy when sampled, although unrecorded immune exposures were likely present. The donor was CMV seronegative and was included in the group of around 320 seronegative cohort members. Each donor provided a peripheral blood sample, and peripheral blood mononuclear cells were used for TCR beta sequencing. The Qiagen DNeasy Blood Extraction Kit was used to extract genomic DNA from the blood cell samples.

The sequence was collected from a woman in her twenties or thirties in good health and CMV-seronegative. The chain links TRBV23-1 with TRBJ1-3; 10 central nucleotides agree with TRBD1. TRBV23-1 qualifies as an ORF whose function is uncertain. The sequencing sample was made of PBMCs. The nucleotide sequence is TGCGCCAGCAGCCAGGGACAGGGGATAACGAACACCATATATTTT. This encodes CASSQGQGITNTIYF.